The next 23 T cell receptor beta chains were all read from a single sample in a study of blood T cells in healthy people across ages (dated by TCRdb to about 2015). Preparation of the library involved 5' RACE. Instrument on record: Illumina HiSeq 2500. The second PCR ran for about 6 to 12 cycles and used a J-beta primer mix along with a sample-barcoded 5' primer. Using fastp at Q25 and MiXCR, TCRdb reprocessed the public reads and kept productive beta chains. Entries that share a CDR3 protein sequence are merged under the most common genes and DNA. In all, the sample holds some 1.7 million distinct CDR3 sequences, and about 30% of those were seen once. The ten largest account for 7.7% of the sample. The sample comprised blood. These receptor sequences come from a woman aged 25 to 45 in good health.

This clonotype has a count of ten or more. This chain uses TRBV10-3 with TRBJ2-7, with 9 bases that match TRBD2. Trimming removed 3 bases from V and 6 bases from J; junction bases left unmatched: 3. This CDR3 has 13 amino acids. Germline CDR1 ENHRY, CDR2 SYGVKD. CDR3 nucleotides: TGTGCCATCAGTGATGGCGGGGGGGTCGAGCAGTACTTC. Encoded protein: CAISDGGGVEQYF.

This clonotype was counted a few times. V usage is TRBV7-6 and J usage is TRBJ1-1, with 7 bases matching TRBD1. Trimming took 5 bases from V and 5 from J; bases not matched to a gene: 11. CDR3 length: 15 amino acids. Per the germline V gene, CDR1 is SGHVS and CDR2 is FNYEAQ. DNA for the CDR3: TGTGCCAGCAGCCTCCTAACAGGGGAGTGGACTGAAGCTTTCTTT. This encodes CASSLLTGEWTEAFF.

This clonotype was detected many times. The J gene is TRBJ2-6, the V gene TRBV28; 9 bases map to TRBD1. V trimming: 6 bases; J trimming: 0 bases; junction bases outside the gene matches: 12. The CDR3 length is 19 residues. Per the germline V gene, CDR1 is MDHEN and CDR2 is SYDVKM. The DNA of the CDR3 is TGTGCCAGCAGACCCGGACAGGGGCGAACTTACTCTGGGGCCAACGTCCTGACTTTC. Translating it yields CASRPGQGRTYSGANVLTF.

Regarding this clonotype: Being one base from a much bigger clone, this may be a read error. CDR3 sequence (DNA): TGTGTCAGCAGCTTACAGCGGGAGGGTACTGAGCAGTTCTTC. Its translation: CVSSLQREGTEQFF. V is TRBV7-6 and J is TRBJ2-1, with 10 positions matching TRBD2. Per the germline V gene, CDR1 is SGHVS and CDR2 is FNYEAQ. The CDR3 is 14 residues long.

The rearrangement uses TRBV5-1 and TRBJ2-7, with D perhaps TRBD1 (5 bases). With 0 bases removed from V and 2 bases from J, the gap between germline ends came to 12 bases. There are 15 residues in the CDR3. Germline CDR1 is SGHRS and CDR2 is YFSETQ. The CDR3 coding sequence is TGCGCCAGCAGCTTGGGGCAGGGCTTTGCCTACGAGCAGTACTTC. This sequence encodes CASSLGQGFAYEQYF.

The chain is built from TRBV7-2 and TRBJ2-3, with 11 bases fitting TRBD2. Germline CDR1 is SGHTA and CDR2 is FQGNSA. The length of the CDR3 is 17 residues. Trimming at V came to 3 bases and at J to 6 bases, leaving 11 bases not matched to a gene. The CDR3 bases are TGTGCCAGCAGCTTTGATTTAGCGGGGGGGCGTAGGGATACGCAGTATTTT. It specifies CASSFDLAGGRRDTQYF.

This clonotype was recorded many times. The chain employs TRBV10-2 and TRBJ2-5; 9 bases are a match to TRBD1. CDR1 is WSHSY, CDR2 SAAADI, per germline. This CDR3 spans 17 amino acids. J lost 1 base, V lost 4 bases, and 10 bases had no gene match. In DNA form, the CDR3 reads TGCGCCAGCAGTGGACCCGGGACAGGGAGCTCCCAAGAGACCCAGTACTTC. The encoded protein is CASSGPGTGSSQETQYF.

The V and J genes are TRBV21-1 and TRBJ1-1. TRBV21-1 is marked as a pseudogene. This CDR3 contains 15 residues. In DNA, the CDR3 is TGTGCCAGCCCTCACGACTGCTTGCGGGTCACTGAAGCTTTCTTT. It yields the protein CASPHDCLRVTEAFF.

The chain employs TRBV25-1 and TRBJ2-7; D might be TRBD2 (6 bases). With 4 bases removed from V and 2 bases from J, the gap between germline ends came to 12 bases. The CDR3 contains 14 residues. Germline V gene lookup returns CDR1 MGHDK and CDR2 SYGVNS. CDR3 DNA sequence: TGTGCCAGCAGTGCCTGGGACTCCCCCTACGAGCAGTACTTC. Its protein product is CASSAWDSPYEQYF.

This chain connects TRBV20-1 to TRBJ1-5, with TRBD1 as a possible D gene (6 bases). There are 12 residues in the CDR3. Germline CDR1 and CDR2: DFQATT and SNEGSKA (reference sequence). V lost 2 bases and J lost 6, with 8 bases in between. This chain's CDR3 is CSARTDSQPQHF. CDR3 sequence (DNA): TGCAGTGCTAGAACGGACAGTCAGCCCCAGCATTTT.

This clonotype was counted only a few times. V usage is TRBV2 and J usage is TRBJ2-3, with TRBD1 identical over 7 bases. Per germline, CDR1 SNHLY and CDR2 FYNNEI. The CDR3 runs to 16 residues. Trimming at V came to 6 bases and at J to 4 bases, leaving 13 bases not matched to a gene. CDR3 protein: CASSPLSTGSADTQYF. In DNA form, the CDR3 reads TGTGCCAGCAGCCCCCTTTCGACAGGGTCGGCAGATACGCAGTATTTT. The whole variable domain, remainder taken from reference TRBV2 and TRBJ2-3, is EPEVTQTPSHQVTQMGQEVILRCVPISNHLYFYWYRQILGQKVEFLVSFYNNEISEKSEIFDDQFSVERPDGSNFTLKIRSTKLEDSAMYFCASSPLSTGSADTQYFGPGTRLTVL.

This clonotype was found a few times. The chain combines TRBV20-1 with TRBJ1-1; D gene ambiguous. CDR3 length: 13 amino acids. Trimming stripped 2 bases from V and 0 bases from J, with 7 bases between. The germline CDR1 and CDR2 sequences are DFQATT and SNEGSKA (reference sequence). CDR3 bases: TGCAGTGCTAGAAGGGATGTGAACACTGAAGCTTTCTTT. Amino acids: CSARRDVNTEAFF.

The chain has TRBV10-3 and TRBJ2-1, with 13 bases matching TRBD2. The CDR3 consists of 15 residues. The germline V gene encodes CDR1 ENHRY and CDR2 SYGVKD. The ends lost 6 bases at V and 2 bases at J; junction bases unmatched: 1. This chain's CDR3 is CAIRGTSGAYNEQFF. CDR3 nucleotide sequence: TGTGCCATCAGGGGGACTAGCGGGGCCTACAATGAGCAGTTCTTC.

Of note for this clonotype: At one end the junction does not follow the germline gene, possibly because of a read error. The chain uses TRBV24-1 and TRBJ2-1, with TRBD2 matching over 11 bases. The CDR3 has 13 residues. Germline values: CDR1 KGHDR, CDR2 SFDVKD. The DNA of the CDR3 is TGCGCCACCGGCGCTAGCGGGGGGAATGGGCAGTTCTTC. This gives the protein CATGASGGNGQFF.

The CDR3 loop is CASSSPGRAYNEQFF. CDR3 bases: TGTGCCAGCAGTTCCCCCGGCAGGGCCTACAATGAGCAGTTCTTC. This chain joins TRBV6-2 or TRBV6-3 and TRBJ2-1, with D possibly TRBD1 on 5 matching bases. This CDR3 has 15 amino acids. Trimming cost V 4 bases and J 2 bases, with 12 bases left between them. Germline assignment: CDR1 MNHEY and CDR2 SVGEGT.

This clonotype was recorded a few times. The chain carries TRBV9 and TRBJ2-1, with a weak D call TRBD2 (5 bases). V was pared by 3 bases and J by 6 bases, with 16 bases between. The CDR3 has 15 residues. Germline CDR1 and CDR2: SGDLS and YYNGEE. CDR3 coding DNA: TGTGCCAGCAGCGCCACCCATACACGGGGCAATGAGCAGTTCTTC. Translating it yields CASSATHTRGNEQFF.

This clonotype was seen repeatedly, ten times or more. This chain links TRBV7-9 with TRBJ2-1, with a possible D match to TRBD1 (5 bases). Looked up from germline, CDR1 is SEHNR and CDR2 is FQNEAQ (reference sequence). Trimming took off 0 bases at V and 2 bases at J, with 8 bases between the two ends. There are 15 residues in the CDR3. CDR3 DNA sequence: TGTGCCAGCAGCTTAGCCCAGGGAACCTACAATGAGCAGTTCTTC. This translates into CASSLAQGTYNEQFF. The whole variable domain, filled in from reference TRBV7-9 and TRBJ2-1, reads DTGVSQNPRHKITKRGQNVTFRCDPISEHNRLYWYRQTLGQGPEFLTYFQNEAQLEKSRLLSDRFSAERPKGSFSTLEIQRTEQGDSAMYLCASSLAQGTYNEQFFGPGTRLTVL.

The table lists this clonotype with a few counts. The V gene is TRBV29-1, the J gene TRBJ2-5; TRBD2 aligns across 14 bases. Germline CDR1 and CDR2: SQVTM and ANQGSEA. J was trimmed by 11 bases and V by 7 bases; bases with no gene match: 15. The CDR3 sequence is 15 residues long. Here the CDR3 DNA reads TGCAGCGCCTCCCTCGGACTAGCGGGAGGCGGGGAGCAGTACTTC. Translated: CSASLGLAGGGEQYF.

This clonotype was observed once. The chain combines TRBV5-1 with TRBJ2-7, with D perhaps matching TRBD2 (5 bases). The V gene's germline CDR1 is SGHRS and CDR2 YFSETQ. The V end was cut by 0 bases, the J end by 6 bases, with 13 bases between. CDR3 length: 14 residues. The CDR3 bases are TGCGCCAGCAGCTTGGGGTCCGGAGGATGCGAGCAGTACTTC. This gives the protein CASSLGSGGCEQYF. Full variable domain (rest looked up from reference TRBV5-1 and TRBJ2-7): KAGVTQTPRYLIKTRGQQVTLSCSPISGHRSVSWYQQTPGQGLQFLFEYFSETQRNKGNFPGRFSGRQFSNSRSEMNVSTLELGDSALYLCASSLGSGGCEQYFGPGTRLTVT.

This clonotype has a handful of counts. The V call is TRBV14, the J call TRBJ2-5; possibly TRBD1 for D (6 bases). The CDR3 length is 16 residues. Germline values: CDR1 SGHDN, CDR2 FVKESK. The V gene lost 3 bases and the J gene lost 2 bases, with 16 bases spanning the gap. CDR3 sequence reads: CASSHPPGVRQETQYF. DNA for the CDR3: TGTGCCAGCAGCCACCCCCCAGGGGTAAGGCAAGAGACCCAGTACTTC. The whole variable domain, remainder taken from reference TRBV14 and TRBJ2-5, is EAGVTQFPSHSVIEKGQTVTLRCDPISGHDNLYWYRRVMGKEIKFLLHFVKESKQDESGMPNNRFLAERTGGTYSTLKVQPAELEDSGVYFCASSHPPGVRQETQYFGPGTRLLVL.

This chain uses TRBV7-3 with TRBJ2-3; TRBD2 matches at 13 bases. The CDR3 consists of 17 residues. With V trimmed by 2 bases and J by 1 base, 3 bases remained unmatched. The germline CDR1 and CDR2 sequences are SGHTA and FQGTGA. The CDR3 DNA follows: TGTGCCAGCAGCTTAGGACTAGCGGGGGTTGGCACAGATACGCAGTATTTT. It yields the protein CASSLGLAGVGTDTQYF.

The chain has TRBV30 and TRBJ2-3; D may be TRBD1 or TRBD2 (6 bases each). The CDR3 sequence is 15 residues long. Per germline, CDR1 GTSNPN and CDR2 SVGIG (reference sequence). V lost 7 bases and J lost 1, with 18 bases in between. The CDR3 protein is CASGVRDLGTDTQYF. CDR3 DNA sequence: TGTGCCTCAGGGGTCCGGGACTTGGGCACAGATACGCAGTATTTT. Using reference TRBV30 and TRBJ2-3 for the parts outside the CDR3, the full variable domain is SQTIHQWPATLVQPVGSPLSLECTVEGTSNPNLYWYRQAAGRGLQLLFYSVGIGQISSEVPQNLSASRPQDRQFILSSKKLLLSDSGFYLCASGVRDLGTDTQYFGPGTRLTVL.

The sample holds many counts of this clonotype. The J gene is TRBJ1-6, the V gene TRBV6-5, with a possible D match to TRBD1 (5 bases). V lost 0 bases and J 7 bases, leaving 25 bases between the germline ends. Germline CDR1 MNHEY, CDR2 SVGAGI. The CDR3 runs to 20 residues. CDR3 coding DNA: TGTGCCAGCAGTTACTCGGTACCGGGACGCAGACCACTAGGAAATTCACCCCTCCACTTT. Translated: CASSYSVPGRRPLGNSPLHF.